This is a list of T cell receptor beta chains from one sample in a study of shared clonotypes between healthy human individuals. Some clones are missing from TCRdb's copy, which holds only in-frame ones; the method was immunoSEQ multiplex PCR. This table has around 700,000 clones, around two thirds appearing once. The sequencing input was memory CD4+ T cells sorted from blood. The receptors were gathered from a woman aged 25 to 39 in good health. CDR3s include the opening cysteine and the closing phenylalanine or tryptophan.

v_gene: TRBV18; j_gene: TRBJ1-4; CDR3aa: CASSPSFGANEKLFF
v_gene: TRBV28; j_gene: TRBJ2-7; CDR3aa: CASSSGRTAVSYEQYF
v_gene: TRBV12-5; j_gene: TRBJ2-1; CDR3aa: CASGLTSSGNEQFF
v_gene: TRBV28; j_gene: TRBJ1-1; CDR3aa: CASSLLGAAEAFF
v_gene: TRBV19; j_gene: TRBJ1-3; CDR3aa: CASNINSDSGNTIYF
v_gene: TRBV28; j_gene: TRBJ2-1; CDR3aa: CASSLGEDHYNEQFF
v_gene: TRBV6-1; j_gene: TRBJ2-1; CDR3aa: CASRFSGPNERFF
v_gene: TRBV11-2; j_gene: TRBJ2-1; CDR3aa: CASSLAGTRTGDEQFF
v_gene: TRBV5-1; j_gene: TRBJ2-7; CDR3aa: CASQTSGESYEQYF
v_gene: TRBV5-4; j_gene: TRBJ1-2; CDR3aa: CVSSSETGNYGYTF